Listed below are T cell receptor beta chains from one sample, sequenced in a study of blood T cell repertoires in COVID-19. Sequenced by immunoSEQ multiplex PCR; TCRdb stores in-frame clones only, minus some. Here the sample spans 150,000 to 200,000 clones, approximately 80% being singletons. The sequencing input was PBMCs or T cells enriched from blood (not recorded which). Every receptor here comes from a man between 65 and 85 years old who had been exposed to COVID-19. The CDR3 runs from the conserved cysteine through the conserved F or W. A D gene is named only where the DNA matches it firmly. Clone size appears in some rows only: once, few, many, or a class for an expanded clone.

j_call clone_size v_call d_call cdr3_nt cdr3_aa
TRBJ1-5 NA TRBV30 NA TGTGCCTGGAGTGTAGGGGTTAGACAGCCCCAGCATTTT CAWSVGVRQPQHF
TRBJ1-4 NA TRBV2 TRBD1 TGTGCCAGCGGGACAGGGTATAATGAAAAACTGTTTTTT CASGTGYNEKLFF
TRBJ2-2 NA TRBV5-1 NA TGCGCCAGCACCTTACAGAGCACCGGGGAGCTGTTTTTT CASTLQSTGELFF
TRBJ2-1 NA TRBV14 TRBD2 TGTGCCAGCAGCCAAGTTACTAGCGGATACAATGAGCAGTTCTTC CASSQVTSGYNEQFF
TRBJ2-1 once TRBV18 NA TGTGCCAGCTCACGCGACAAAACCCCCTACAATGAGCAGTTCTTC CASSRDKTPYNEQFF
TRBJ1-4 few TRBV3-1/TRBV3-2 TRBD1 TGTGCCAGCAGCCGAATACAGGGGGTTGGTGAAAAACTGTTTTTT CASSRIQGVGEKLFF
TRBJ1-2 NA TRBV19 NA TGTGCCAGTAATCTGGGCCGACAGTCTGATGGCTACACCTTC CASNLGRQSDGYTF
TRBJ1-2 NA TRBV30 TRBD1 TGTGCAAAAACTGGAAACAACAGGGGTAGCTACACCTTC CAKTGNNRGSYTF
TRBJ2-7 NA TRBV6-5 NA TGTGCCAGCATGGCAGGGGATTACGAGCAGTACTTC CASMAGDYEQYF
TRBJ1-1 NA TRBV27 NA TGTGCCAGCAGTTTTTACGCACAGGGAGCGGCTGAAGCTTTCTTT CASSFYAQGAAEAFF
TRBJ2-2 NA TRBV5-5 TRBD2 TGTGCCAGCAGCTTGGAGGGCGGGGGAGCGAACACCGGGGAGCTGTTTTTT CASSLEGGGANTGELFF
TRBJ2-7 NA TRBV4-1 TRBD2 TGCGCCAGCAGCCGAATTCTCCTAACCGGGACTAGCGACTCCTACGAGCAGTACTTC CASSRILLTGTSDSYEQYF
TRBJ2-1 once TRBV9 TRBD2 TGTGCCAGCAGCGCCTACCTCAGGACTAGCGATGAGCAGTTCTTC CASSAYLRTSDEQFF
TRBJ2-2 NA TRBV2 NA TGTGCCAGCAGTGAAAGGGTGGGGCAAACCGGGGAGCTGTTTTTT CASSERVGQTGELFF
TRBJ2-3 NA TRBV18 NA TGTGCCAGCTCCCCCGTAGGTTCGGGGGATACGCAGTATTTT CASSPVGSGDTQYF
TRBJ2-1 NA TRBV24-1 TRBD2 TGTGCCACCAGTGACTCTCGTACTAGCGGGAGTGCGAATGAGCAGTTCTTC CATSDSRTSGSANEQFF
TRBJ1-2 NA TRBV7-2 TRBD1 TGTGCCAGCAGCCCGCGGACAGGAGCTACCTCCTATGGCTACACCTTC CASSPRTGATSYGYTF
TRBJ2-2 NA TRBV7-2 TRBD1 TGTGCCAGCAGTCCCGCAGGGACAGCGAAGCTGTTTTTT CASSPAGTAKLFF
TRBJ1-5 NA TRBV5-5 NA TGTGCCAGCAGCCCCCAGACAGGCCTGAATCAGCCCCAGCATTTT CASSPQTGLNQPQHF
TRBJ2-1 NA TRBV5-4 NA TGTGCCAGCAGCCTCACGGGTGAGCAGTTCTTC CASSLTGEQFF
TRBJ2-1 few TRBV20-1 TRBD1 TGCAGTGCTAGTGTAACACAGGGGGCTCGGGATGAGCAGTTCTTC CSASVTQGARDEQFF
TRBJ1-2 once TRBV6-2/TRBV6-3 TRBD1 TGTGCCAGCAGCTCCGGGACAGGTAACCGCTATGGCTACACCTTC CASSSGTGNRYGYTF
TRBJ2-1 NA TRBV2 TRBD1 TGTGCCAGCAAGACAGGGCCCAATGAGCAGTTCTTC CASKTGPNEQFF
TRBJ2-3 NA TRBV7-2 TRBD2 TGTGCCAGCATTCCGGGACTAGCGGGCCCAGATACGCAGTATTTT CASIPGLAGPDTQYF
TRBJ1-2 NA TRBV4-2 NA TGTGCCAGCAGCCAAGACCGCAGGGCTGGCTACACCTTC CASSQDRRAGYTF
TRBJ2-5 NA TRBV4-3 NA TGCGCCAGCAGCTCGTCAGTCCAAGAGACCCAGTACTTC CASSSSVQETQYF
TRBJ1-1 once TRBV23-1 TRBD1 TGCGCCAGCAGTCAACCCCATCACAGGGGGCCGGGGCACACTGAAGCTTTCTTT CASSQPHHRGPGHTEAFF
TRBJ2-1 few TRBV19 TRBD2 TGTGCCAGTAGTCCTGAAGCGGGGGGTCTCTACAATGAGCAGTTCTTC CASSPEAGGLYNEQFF
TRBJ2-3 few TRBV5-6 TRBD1 TGTGCCAGCGCCCGTGGGACAGGGCTTAGCACAGATACGCAGTATTTT CASARGTGLSTDTQYF
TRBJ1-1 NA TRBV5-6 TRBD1 TGTGCCAGCAGCGGCGGGACAGGGGTGCGAGCTTTCTTT CASSGGTGVRAFF
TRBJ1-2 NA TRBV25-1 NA TGTGCCAGCAGTGATGGAGAGAGATCACCCTATGGCTACACCTTC CASSDGERSPYGYTF
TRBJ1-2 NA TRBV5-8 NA TGTGCCAGCTCTTTAATCAATGAGGGCGCCTATGGCTACACCTTC CASSLINEGAYGYTF
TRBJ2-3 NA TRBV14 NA TGTGCCAGCAGCCTATTCCGGGGGAACACAGATACGCAGTATTTT CASSLFRGNTDTQYF
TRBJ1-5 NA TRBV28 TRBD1 TGTGCCAGCAGTTTTTCTATACAGGGGATGGTCAATCAGCCCCAGCATTTT CASSFSIQGMVNQPQHF
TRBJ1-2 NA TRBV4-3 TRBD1 TGCGCCAGCAGCCAACCAGGGGGCGAAGGCTACACCTTC CASSQPGGEGYTF
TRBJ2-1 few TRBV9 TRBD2 TGTGCCAGCAGCGTCTCGACTAGCGGGGCCTACAATGAGCAGTTCTTC CASSVSTSGAYNEQFF
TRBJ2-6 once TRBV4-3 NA TGCGCCAGCAGCCAAGTGGGCGGACTTCGGGCTGCTGGGGCCAACGTCCTGACTTTC CASSQVGGLRAAGANVLTF
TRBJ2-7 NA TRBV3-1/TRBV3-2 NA TGTGCCAGCAGCCAACCCCTTGGATCGAGGGACGAGCAGTACTTC CASSQPLGSRDEQYF
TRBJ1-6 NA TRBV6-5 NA TGTGCCAGCTGCCAGATTAATTCACCCCTCCACTTT CASCQINSPLHF
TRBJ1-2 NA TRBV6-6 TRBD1 TGTGCCAGCAGTTACGGGCAGGGGGCTAACTATGGCTACACCTTC CASSYGQGANYGYTF
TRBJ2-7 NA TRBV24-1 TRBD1 TGTGCCACCAGTGATTCGGGACAGGGCTCCTACGAGCAGTACTTC CATSDSGQGSYEQYF
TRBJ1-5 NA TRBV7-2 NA TGTGCCAGCAGCTTAGTTCCGCAGGATGAAAGCAATCAGCCCCAGCATTTT CASSLVPQDESNQPQHF
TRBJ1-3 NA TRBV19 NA TGTGCCAGTAGTCTTGGCACAGGGAAGGCTGGAAACACCATATATTTT CASSLGTGKAGNTIYF
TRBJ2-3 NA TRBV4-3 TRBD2 TGCGCCAGCAGCCAAGTTAGCGGGGGCACAGATACGCAGTATTTT CASSQVSGGTDTQYF
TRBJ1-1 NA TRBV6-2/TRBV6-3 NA TGTGCCAGCAGTTATCAGGGGAGGAACACTGAAGCTTTCTTT CASSYQGRNTEAFF
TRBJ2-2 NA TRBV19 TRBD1 TGTGCCAGTACCAACCTCGGGACAGGGAAGACCGGGGAGCTGTTTTTT CASTNLGTGKTGELFF
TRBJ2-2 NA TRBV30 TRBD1 TGTGCCTGGATAATCGGACAGGGATTGGCCGGGGAGCTGTTTTTT CAWIIGQGLAGELFF
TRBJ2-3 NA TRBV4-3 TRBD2 TGCGCCAGCAGCCAAGGCGGGAGTCGCACAGATACGCAGTATTTT CASSQGGSRTDTQYF
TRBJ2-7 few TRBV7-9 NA TGTGCCAGCAGCCGGGGCTACGAGCAGTACTTC CASSRGYEQYF
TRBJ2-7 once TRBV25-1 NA TGTGCCAGCAGGTCCGGAGCCAGCTACGAGCAGTACTTC CASRSGASYEQYF
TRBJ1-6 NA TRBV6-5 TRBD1 TGTGCCAGCAGACGACAGGGGTTGTATTCACCCCTCCACTTT CASRRQGLYSPLHF